This is a list of T cell receptor beta chains from one sample in a study of beta chain features in type 1 diabetes. TCRdb keeps only in-frame clones here, not all; method: immunoSEQ multiplex PCR. Of about 620,000 clones listed, about 14% are singletons. The sample consisted of naive CD4+ T cells from blood. The receptors were gathered from a man between 18 and 35 years old in good health. Each CDR3 is given with its conserved first and last residue. Fields, in order: clone size, D gene, J gene, V gene, CDR3 protein, CDR3 DNA. D genes are given only for firm matches. Clone size is not always given. Where it is, it says once, few, many or a class for expanded clones.

- | TRBD2 | TRBJ2-5 | TRBV28 | CASSSFGLAGVETQYF | TGTGCCAGCAGTTCATTCGGACTAGCGGGAGTGGAGACCCAGTACTTC
few | - | TRBJ2-5 | TRBV4-1 | CASSHPRETQYF | TGCGCCAGCAGCCATCCGCGAGAGACCCAGTACTTC
- | - | TRBJ2-2 | TRBV5-1 | CASRPFPGRGTGELFF | TGCGCCAGCAGACCATTTCCGGGACGAGGCACCGGGGAGCTGTTTTTT
few | - | TRBJ1-1 | TRBV18 | CASSPPRTMNTEAFF | TGTGCCAGCTCACCACCTCGGACCATGAACACTGAAGCTTTCTTT
few | - | TRBJ2-7 | TRBV5-1 | CASSSSGTTRYEQYF | TGCGCCAGCAGCTCCTCCGGGACAACGCGCTACGAGCAGTACTTC
- | TRBD1 | TRBJ2-7 | TRBV6-6 | CASSPQGTGWDEQYF | TGTGCCAGCAGTCCCCAGGGGACAGGGTGGGACGAGCAGTACTTC
few | - | TRBJ2-2 | TRBV11-2 | CASSGLRGLNTGELFF | TGTGCCAGCAGCGGACTCAGGGGATTGAACACCGGGGAGCTGTTTTTT
- | TRBD2 | TRBJ2-2 | TRBV5-1 | CASSAGAGRNPQTGELFF | TGCGCCAGCAGCGCCGGAGCGGGACGGAACCCTCAGACCGGGGAGCTGTTTTTT
- | - | TRBJ2-3 | TRBV19 | CASSIKASGHRTDTQYF | TGTGCCAGTAGTATAAAGGCTTCGGGGCATCGCACAGATACGCAGTATTTT
- | - | TRBJ2-7 | TRBV5-1 | CASSLMDRAYEQYF | TGCGCCAGCAGCTTAATGGACCGAGCCTACGAGCAGTACTTC
few | - | TRBJ1-1 | TRBV14 | CASSGVTAAFF | TGTGCCAGCAGCGGCGTCACAGCGGCTTTCTTT
- | - | TRBJ2-7 | TRBV5-1 | CASSAGTLTYEQYF | TGCGCCAGCAGCGCCGGGACACTTACCTACGAGCAGTACTTC
few | TRBD1 | TRBJ2-7 | TRBV4-3 | CASSQAGQGAYEQYF | TGCGCCAGCAGCCAAGCTGGACAGGGGGCCTACGAGCAGTACTTC
- | TRBD1 | TRBJ1-1 | TRBV5-1 | CASRQTGTGNTEAFF | TGCGCCAGCAGACAAACCGGGACAGGGAACACTGAAGCTTTCTTT
- | TRBD2 | TRBJ2-1 | TRBV5-4 | CASSLPAASGGYNEQFF | TGTGCCAGCAGCTTGCCCGCGGCTAGCGGGGGCTACAATGAGCAGTTCTTC
few | TRBD2 | TRBJ2-7 | TRBV18 | CASSPARSGKYEQYF | TGTGCCAGCTCACCTGCAAGGAGCGGGAAGTACGAGCAGTACTTC
few | TRBD1 | TRBJ2-6 | TRBV28 | CAIRARTGGSGANVLTF | TGTGCCATTCGGGCCAGGACAGGGGGCTCTGGGGCCAACGTCCTGACTTTC
- | - | TRBJ2-5 | TRBV30 | CAWSEGQRGKVGLKETQYF | TGTGCCTGGAGTGAGGGGCAGCGCGGGAAGGTTGGGTTGAAAGAGACCCAGTACTTC
few | - | TRBJ2-3 | TRBV27 | CATITPGDTQYF | TGTGCCACCATCACCCCCGGAGATACGCAGTATTTT
few | - | TRBJ1-5 | TRBV5-4 | CASSLGFNQPQHF | TGTGCCAGCAGCTTGGGGTTCAATCAGCCCCAGCATTTT
few | - | TRBJ2-3 | TRBV4-1 | CASRRIMGVAPDTQYF | TGCGCCAGCAGGCGCATAATGGGGGTGGCGCCGGATACGCAGTATTTT
- | TRBD1 | TRBJ2-7 | TRBV10-3 | CATRRDRGPGEQYF | TGTGCCACACGGCGGGACAGGGGGCCAGGCGAGCAGTACTTC
few | TRBD1 | TRBJ2-7 | TRBV5-1 | CASSPGDRYEQYF | TGCGCCAGCAGCCCGGGGGACAGGTACGAGCAGTACTTC
few | - | TRBJ1-4 | TRBV4-3 | CASSQGVAALRGREKLFF | TGCGCCAGCAGCCAAGGGGTCGCTGCTCTAAGGGGACGGGAAAAACTGTTTTTT
few | TRBD2 | TRBJ2-5 | TRBV15 | CATSRNSGAQETQYF | TGTGCCACCAGCAGAAATAGCGGGGCTCAAGAGACCCAGTACTTC
- | - | TRBJ1-1 | TRBV6-6 | CASSYEGNTEAFF | TGTGCCAGCAGTTACGAGGGGAATACTGAAGCTTTCTTT
- | - | TRBJ2-7 | TRBV5-1 | CASSLAWESDEQYF | TGCGCCAGCAGCTTGGCCTGGGAGTCGGACGAGCAGTACTTC
- | - | TRBJ1-1 | TRBV5-4 | CASSLQGFWITEAFF | TGTGCCAGCAGCTTACAGGGATTTTGGATCACTGAAGCTTTCTTT
- | - | TRBJ2-5 | TRBV7-2 | CASSLGRLRETQYF | TGTGCCAGCAGCTTAGGACGGCTAAGGGAGACCCAGTACTTC
- | TRBD1 | TRBJ2-5 | TRBV28 | CASSLGQGVETQYF | TGTGCCAGCAGTCTCGGACAGGGAGTGGAGACCCAGTACTTC
- | - | TRBJ1-1 | TRBV15 | CATSRDRVYAFF | TGTGCCACCAGCAGAGATAGGGTATATGCTTTCTTT
- | TRBD2 | TRBJ2-4 | TRBV7-2 | CASSLAYSGGARNIQYF | TGTGCCAGCAGCTTAGCGTATAGCGGGGGGGCCAGGAACATTCAGTACTTC
- | TRBD1 | TRBJ2-4 | TRBV4-3 | CASSQPQGARGNIQYF | TGCGCCAGCAGCCAACCGCAGGGGGCGAGGGGAAACATTCAGTACTTC
- | - | TRBJ2-3 | TRBV5-1 | CASSEGRSTDTQYF | TGCGCCAGCAGCGAGGGACGGAGCACAGATACGCAGTATTTT
- | - | TRBJ2-3 | TRBV7-9 | CASSGLRGTDTQYF | TGTGCCAGCAGCGGACTCCGGGGGACAGATACGCAGTATTTT
few | - | TRBJ2-7 | TRBV7-2 | CASSLDAREQYF | TGTGCCAGCAGCTTAGATGCGCGCGAGCAGTACTTC
few | - | TRBJ2-1 | TRBV29-1 | CSTRGGWGEQFF | TGCAGCACCCGAGGGGGGTGGGGTGAGCAGTTCTTC
once | - | TRBJ2-5 | TRBV5-4 | CASSLNQGRETQYF | TGTGCCAGCAGCTTGAACCAGGGTAGGGAGACCCAGTACTTC
- | - | TRBJ2-6 | TRBV5-4 | CASTPRNSGANVLTF | TGTGCCAGCACCCCAAGGAACTCTGGGGCCAACGTCCTGACTTTC
- | TRBD1 | TRBJ1-2 | TRBV4-3 | CASSQGGQGLLHGYTF | TGCGCCAGCAGCCAAGGGGGACAGGGCCTTCTTCATGGCTACACCTTC
few | - | TRBJ1-3 | TRBV27 | CASRRVSSGNTIYF | TGTGCCAGCAGGAGAGTATCCTCTGGAAACACCATATATTTT
- | - | TRBJ2-5 | TRBV5-1 | CASSSPAGGRETQYF | TGCGCCAGCAGCTCCCCCGCTGGGGGTCGAGAGACCCAGTACTTC
few | TRBD2 | TRBJ2-3 | TRBV11-2 | CASSSPSGRAPDTQYF | TGTGCCAGCAGCTCCCCTAGCGGGAGGGCTCCAGATACGCAGTATTTT
- | - | TRBJ2-7 | TRBV28 | CASSLAGQGIYEQYF | TGTGCCAGCAGTTTGGCAGGGCAGGGAATTTACGAGCAGTACTTC
- | TRBD1 | TRBJ2-5 | TRBV2 | CASSRRQGAVETQYF | TGTGCCAGCAGCCGACGACAGGGGGCTGTGGAGACCCAGTACTTC
- | TRBD2 | TRBJ2-1 | TRBV6-1 | CASSVGPGGDEQFF | TGTGCCAGCAGTGTTGGTCCGGGAGGGGATGAGCAGTTCTTC
few | TRBD1 | TRBJ1-5 | TRBV7-9 | CASSRQGINQPQHF | TGTGCCAGCAGCAGACAGGGAATCAATCAGCCCCAGCATTTT
- | - | TRBJ2-5 | TRBV7-8 | CASSLAEGLETQYF | TGTGCCAGCAGCTTAGCGGAAGGGTTAGAGACCCAGTACTTC
- | - | TRBJ1-1 | TRBV29-1 | CSVEEYWGDAFF | TGCAGCGTTGAAGAATATTGGGGGGACGCTTTCTTT
few | - | TRBJ1-3 | TRBV7-2 | CASSLMSGVISGNTIYF | TGTGCCAGCAGCTTAATGTCCGGGGTCATTTCTGGAAACACCATATATTTT
few | - | TRBJ2-5 | TRBV6-5 | CASSRTATQETQYF | TGTGCCAGCAGCCGGACAGCCACCCAAGAGACCCAGTACTTC
- | - | TRBJ2-7 | TRBV27 | CASSLAGAPYEQYF | TGTGCCAGCAGTTTAGCGGGGGCACCCTACGAGCAGTACTTC
few | - | TRBJ1-5 | TRBV9 | CASSAEGVSNQPQHF | TGTGCCAGCAGCGCCGAAGGGGTTAGCAATCAGCCCCAGCATTTT
few | - | TRBJ2-7 | TRBV6-6 | CASTEHGAGMVEQYF | TGTGCCAGCACCGAACATGGGGCAGGGATGGTCGAGCAGTACTTC
few | TRBD2 | TRBJ2-3 | TRBV4-3 | CASSQVVGGGTDTQYF | TGCGCCAGCAGCCAGGTGGTGGGGGGAGGGACAGATACGCAGTATTTT